Listed here are 28 T cell receptor beta chains from one sample, sequenced in a study of blood T cell repertoires in COVID-19. Some clones are missing from TCRdb's copy, which holds only in-frame ones; the method was immunoSEQ multiplex PCR. The repertoire holds 150,000 or so clones, with 75% to 90% as singletons. Sequenced: peripheral blood. These receptors were taken from a man between 18 and 35 years old with COVID-19, enrolled during active disease.

The chain links TRBV6-1 to TRBJ2-2; possibly TRBD2 for D (5 bases). Per the germline V gene, CDR1 is MNHNS and CDR2 is SASEGT. Trimming removed 3 bases from V and 1 base from J, with 9 bases in between. The CDR3 covers 15 residues. CDR3 protein: CASSDRAGNTGELFF. In DNA form, the CDR3 reads TGTGCCAGCAGTGATCGGGCGGGGAACACCGGGGAGCTGTTTTTT.

The rearrangement uses TRBV19 and TRBJ2-5, with D uncertain. The CDR3 is 15 amino acids. The V gene's germline CDR1 is LNHDA and CDR2 SQIVND (reference sequence). Trimming took 4 bases from V and 5 from J, leaving 17 bases between them. The CDR3 reads CASSTFPGARETQYF. The DNA of the CDR3 is TGTGCCAGTAGTACCTTCCCCGGAGCCCGGGAGACCCAGTACTTC.

The chain links TRBV15 to TRBJ2-2; TRBD1 might be the D (5 bases). Germline V gene lookup returns CDR1 LNHNV and CDR2 YYDKDF (reference sequence). CDR3 length equals 15 residues. V was pared by 1 base and J by 6 bases, with 12 bases between. CDR3 amino acids: CATSRVLLGAGELFF. The CDR3 DNA reads TGTGCCACCAGCAGAGTCTTGTTAGGGGCCGGGGAGCTGTTTTTT.

The rearrangement links TRBV19 to TRBJ2-2; tentatively, D is TRBD1 (6 bases). The germline gives CDR1 LNHDA, CDR2 SQIVND (reference sequence). The length of the CDR3 is 12 residues. The germline V and J ends were trimmed by 7 bases and 5 bases, with 8 bases remaining between them. As DNA, the CDR3 is TGTGCCAGTAACACAGGGACCGGGGAGCTGTTTTTT. It codes for CASNTGTGELFF.

This clone has a single count. This chain joins TRBV9 and TRBJ2-7; 13 bases align to TRBD2. V lost 0 bases, J lost 5 bases, and 5 bases stayed unmatched. The CDR3 extends over 16 amino acids. From germline, CDR1 is SGDLS and CDR2 YYNGEE. CDR3 nucleotides: TGTGCCAGCAGCGTAGATTCTGGACTAGCGGGAGACGAGCAGTACTTC. Encoded protein: CASSVDSGLAGDEQYF.

The genes are TRBV6-1 and TRBJ1-4; D is unresolved. The CDR3 length is 15 residues. From germline, CDR1 is MNHNS and CDR2 SASEGT. The V and J ends lost 3 bases and 0 bases respectively, with 8 bases between them. The CDR3 is CASSDSLSTNEKLFF. The DNA for the CDR3 is TGTGCCAGCAGTGACAGTCTCTCAACTAATGAAAAACTGTTTTTT.

This CDR3 reads CASSLGWKRPYEQYF. DNA of the CDR3: TGTGCCAGCAGCTTAGGATGGAAGCGCCCCTACGAGCAGTACTTC. The J gene is TRBJ2-7, the V gene TRBV13; the D is unclear. Per the germline V gene, CDR1 is PRHDT and CDR2 is FYEKMQ (reference sequence). Trimming took off 0 bases at V and 2 bases at J, with 11 bases between the two ends. This CDR3 comprises 15 residues.

This chain uses TRBV15 with TRBJ2-5; TRBD2 matches 7 bases. This CDR3 has 13 residues. Germline V gives CDR1 LNHNV, CDR2 YYDKDF (reference sequence). Losses at the gene ends were 3 bases for V and 2 bases for J; bases not matched to a gene: 0. The CDR3: CATSSGGQETQYF. The CDR3 DNA reads TGTGCCACCAGCAGCGGGGGGCAAGAGACCCAGTACTTC.

V usage is TRBV30 and J usage is TRBJ2-7, with D possibly TRBD2 on 6 matching bases. The CDR3 has 11 residues. The germline V and J ends were trimmed by 0 bases and 8 bases, with 8 bases remaining between them. The germline V gene encodes CDR1 GTSNPN and CDR2 SVGIG (reference sequence). The CDR3 sequence: CAWSVAGQQYF. CDR3 nucleotides: TGTGCCTGGAGTGTGGCGGGACAGCAGTACTTC.

This clone is a singleton in its sample. The CDR3 sequence is CASSRSGYTGELFF. The CDR3 DNA reads as TGTGCCAGCAGTAGGTCGGGTTACACCGGGGAGCTGTTTTTT. The V call is TRBV11-3, the J call TRBJ2-2; D is unclear. Germline V gives CDR1 SGHNT, CDR2 YENEEA. The V end was cut by 6 bases, the J end by 3 bases, with 11 bases between. The CDR3 is made up of 14 amino acids.

This clone was seen once. The V and J genes are TRBV30 and TRBJ2-1; TRBD1 agrees at 10 bases. The junction had 4 bases not matched to a gene; V was cut back by 2 bases and J by 6 bases. Germline values: CDR1 GTSNPN, CDR2 SVGIG (reference sequence). This CDR3 is 14 amino acids long. Written as DNA, the CDR3 is TGTGCCTGGAGTACCGGGACAGGGGTCAATGAGCAGTTCTTC. This encodes CAWSTGTGVNEQFF. Full variable domain (missing parts from reference TRBV30 and TRBJ2-1): SQTIHQWPATLVQPVGSPLSLECTVEGTSNPNLYWYRQAAGRGLQLLFYSVGIGQISSEVPQNLSASRPQDRQFILSSKKLLLSDSGFYLCAWSTGTGVNEQFFGPGTRLTVL.

About this clone itself: The identical CDR3 is also encoded by other nucleotide sequences in the sample. The chain recombines TRBV29-1 with TRBJ2-3; D is possibly TRBD1 (8 bases). Germline CDR1 and CDR2: SQVTM and ANQGSEA. Trimming removed 6 bases at V and 3 bases at J, with 13 bases between. The CDR3 extends over 13 amino acids. The CDR3 reads CSVDREGTDTQYF. DNA for the CDR3: TGCAGCGTGGACAGGGAGGGGACAGATACGCAGTATTTT.

In this sample, this clone turned up a few times. The rearrangement links TRBV4-2 to TRBJ1-3, with 8 positions matching TRBD1. Germline lookup yields CDR1 LGHNA and CDR2 YNFKEQ. The CDR3 contains 15 residues. Germline trimming cut 4 bases from V and 0 bases from J; bases unmatched to any gene: 2. For the CDR3, the DNA is TGTGCCAGCAGCCGGGACAGGAACTCTGGAAACACCATATATTTT. Protein sequence: CASSRDRNSGNTIYF.

The gene calls are TRBV30 and TRBJ1-6; unclear D gene. V was trimmed by 4 bases and J by 3 bases, leaving 7 bases between them. CDR1 is GTSNPN, CDR2 SVGIG, per germline (reference sequence). The CDR3 is 13 amino acids. The CDR3 sequence is CAWIRDYNSPLHF. The CDR3 DNA follows: TGTGCCTGGATCCGGGACTATAATTCACCCCTCCACTTT.

This clone was seen only once. The rearrangement joins TRBV5-6 to TRBJ1-1; TRBD1 aligns across 7 bases. CDR3 length: 15 amino acids. Germline CDR1 SGHDT, CDR2 YYEEEE. V lost 1 base, J lost 1 base, and 4 bases stayed unmatched. CDR3: CASSLYRGRNTEAFF. The CDR3 region has the DNA TGTGCCAGCAGCTTGTATAGGGGGCGGAACACTGAAGCTTTCTTT.

Here the CDR3 DNA reads TGTGCCAGCAAAGGACTAGCGGGATCCTACGAGCAGTACTTC. Translation gives CASKGLAGSYEQYF. This rearrangement joins TRBV27 to TRBJ2-7; TRBD2 agrees at 12 bases. CDR1 and CDR2 (germline): MNHEY, SMNVEV (reference sequence). This CDR3 comprises 14 residues. With 7 bases clipped from V and 1 base from J, the junction kept 2 bases outside the gene matches.

This chain links TRBV4-1 with TRBJ1-5; no reliable D call. V dropped 4 bases and J dropped 0 bases, with 19 bases sitting between them. Germline V gives CDR1 MGHRA, CDR2 YSYEKL. This CDR3 comprises 18 residues. The CDR3 region is CASSPLLAHGYSNQPQHF. For the CDR3, the DNA is TGCGCCAGCAGCCCACTTTTGGCTCACGGGTATAGCAATCAGCCCCAGCATTTT.

The chain combines TRBV27 with TRBJ2-1, with D possibly matching TRBD2 (5 bases). Germline values: CDR1 MNHEY, CDR2 SMNVEV (reference sequence). V was trimmed by 7 bases and J by 5 bases, leaving 15 bases between them. The CDR3 runs to 14 residues. In nucleotides, the CDR3 is TGTGCCAGCACCCAAACCGACGGGAACAATGAGCAGTTCTTC. It specifies CASTQTDGNNEQFF.

J is TRBJ1-5 and V is TRBV12-3 or TRBV12-4; the D is unclear. V was clipped by 6 bases and J by 4 bases, with 10 bases between them. The CDR3 is 13 residues long. The CDR3, as DNA: TGTGCCAGCAGCCAAGCGGAAAATCAGCCCCAGCATTTT. Amino acids: CASSQAENQPQHF.

The gene calls are TRBV6-2 or TRBV6-3 and TRBJ2-1; no clear D gene. The germline V gene encodes CDR1 MNHEY and CDR2 SVGEGT. The CDR3 is 15 amino acids. With 1 base removed from V and 4 bases from J, the gap between germline ends came to 11 bases. The CDR3 spells CASSYYGLEYNEQFF. The CDR3 nucleotides are TGTGCCAGCAGTTACTACGGGTTAGAATACAATGAGCAGTTCTTC.

The CDR3: CASSLVDMNTEAFF. For the CDR3, the DNA is TGCGCCAGCAGCTTGGTGGACATGAACACTGAAGCTTTCTTT. The chain has TRBV5-1 and TRBJ1-1, with D possibly TRBD1 on 5 matching bases. Germline assignment: CDR1 SGHRS and CDR2 YFSETQ. With 0 bases removed from V and 0 bases from J, the gap between germline ends came to 6 bases. The length of the CDR3 is 14 residues.

This chain links TRBV29-1 with TRBJ2-2; 12 nucleotides line up with TRBD1. J gave up 6 bases and V 6 bases, and 11 bases lay outside the gene matches. From germline, CDR1 is SQVTM and CDR2 ANQGSEA. The CDR3 spans 16 residues. The CDR3 here is CSVPGTGGKDAGELFF. CDR3 sequence (DNA): TGCAGCGTCCCCGGGACAGGGGGCAAGGACGCCGGGGAGCTGTTTTTT.

V is TRBV4-1 and J is TRBJ2-7; D call uncertain. The CDR3 has 15 amino acids. The germline V gene encodes CDR1 MGHRA and CDR2 YSYEKL. V lost 1 base and J lost 2, with 12 bases in between. CDR3 amino acids: CASSQVTPSTYEQYF. The CDR3 region has the DNA TGCGCCAGCAGCCAAGTTACCCCGAGCACCTACGAGCAGTACTTC.

The chain carries TRBV13 and TRBJ2-7; 7 bases match TRBD1. This CDR3 contains 15 residues. V lost 1 base and J lost 5; bases outside the gene matches: 8. In germline, CDR1 is PRHDT, CDR2 FYEKMQ (reference sequence). The CDR3 DNA is TGTGCCAGCAGCTTAGCCCCCCCAGGGGGAAACGAGCAGTACTTC. As protein: CASSLAPPGGNEQYF.

The chain links TRBV28 to TRBJ2-2, with a weak D call TRBD1 (6 bases). Per the germline V gene, CDR1 is MDHEN and CDR2 is SYDVKM. The V end was cut by 2 bases, the J end by 3 bases, with 13 bases between. This CDR3 contains 16 residues. DNA for the CDR3: TGTGCCAGCAGTTTAATAGGCAGGGGAGACACCGGGGAGCTGTTTTTT. It is translated as CASSLIGRGDTGELFF.

The rearrangement links TRBV15 to TRBJ2-1; D unresolved. With 1 base removed from V and 12 bases from J, the gap between germline ends came to 13 bases. This CDR3 region has 13 residues. The germline gives CDR1 LNHNV, CDR2 YYDKDF (reference sequence). DNA of the CDR3: TGTGCCACCAGCAGAGGCGGCGGTCTGGGGCAGTTCTTC. Its translation: CATSRGGGLGQFF.

The V and J genes are TRBV24-1 and TRBJ2-7; D possibly corresponds to TRBD1 (5 bases). The germline gives CDR1 KGHDR, CDR2 SFDVKD. The CDR3 contains 14 residues. V was clipped by 5 bases and J by 2 bases, with 12 bases between them. CDR3 region: CATSVSRVAYEQYF. In DNA, the CDR3 is TGTGCCACCAGTGTCTCCAGGGTTGCCTACGAGCAGTACTTC.

The chain joins TRBV19 to TRBJ1-3; the D gene is possibly TRBD1 (5 bases). The ends were cut back, 10 bases at V and 4 bases at J, with 11 bases in the middle. Germline values: CDR1 LNHDA, CDR2 SQIVND (reference sequence). The CDR3 sequence is 12 residues long. CDR3 residues: CATQGAGNTIYF. DNA for the CDR3: TGTGCCACCCAGGGTGCCGGAAACACCATATATTTT.